This TCR beta chain derives from a study of identical twins. Findings of the study overall: Weaker excess twin sharing was observed in beta out-of-frame sequences. The abundant beta clonotypes from cord blood had fewer insertions, and memory repertoires had none of this.

Each CDR3 protein gets one entry after TCRdb re-called the 5' RACE reads with MiXCR. Among fewer than 250,000 distinct CDR3 sequences, 7.5% were seen once, and the ten largest hold roughly 5%. The CDR3 has 18 amino acids. CDR1 and CDR2 (germline): LGHDT, YNNKEL (reference sequence). Trimming removed 3 bases at V and 0 bases at J, with 18 bases between. As regards this clonotype: What it recognizes is unknown.

Another study also made use of these data, one on yellow fever vaccine responses in identical twins.

This rearrangement joins TRBV3-1 to TRBJ2-1, with D perhaps TRBD2 (7 bases). This receptor was obtained from a woman between 18 and 29 years old in good health. Sequenced sample: CD8+ T cells sorted from blood. CDR3 region: CASSQGASGESSYNEQFF. The CDR3, as DNA: TGTGCCAGCAGCCAGGGGGCCAGCGGGGAAAGCTCCTACAATGAGCAGTTCTTC.